This entry describes one T cell receptor (beta chain). The data derive from a study of control samples from healthy donors and cancer patients. The protocol was immunoSEQ multiplex PCR, while the TCRdb copy is restricted to in-frame clones and leaves out a portion. The sample lists 170,000 or so clones; about 92% were seen once. V lost 1 base, J lost 11 bases, and 20 bases lay in between. The length of the CDR3 is 15 residues. CDR1 and CDR2 from the germline V gene are MNHEY and SMNVEV (reference sequence). The source material was blood. The rearrangement joins TRBV27 to TRBJ1-1, with D perhaps TRBD1 (5 bases). This receptor was taken from a man aged 25 to 40 in good health. The CDR3 protein is CASSLLSGGDGDAFF. The CDR3 nucleotides are TGTGCCAGCAGTTTATTGAGTGGTGGGGACGGTGATGCTTTCTTT.